The clone carrying this T cell receptor (beta chain) was counted once. The antigen remains unidentified. It was the roughly 130-subject validation cohort, separate from the roughly 700-subject first cohort, to which the donors belonged. The sample originates from a study of cytomegalovirus exposure and HLA in healthy donors. Study-wide context: It was reported in a later analysis that the same platform had been used for the 120 validation repertoires as for the roughly 710 first-cohort repertoires.

Generated by immunoSEQ multiplex PCR, the TCRdb table keeps only in-frame clones and is missing some. The table has 200,000 to 250,000 clones, approximately 87% seen once; the top ten hold 4.5% to 6%. V lost 2 bases and J 4 bases, leaving 8 bases between the germline ends. From germline, CDR1 is SGHVS and CDR2 FQNEAQ. The CDR3 is made up of 14 amino acids. Regarding the study as a whole: Per published reports, the classifier diagnosed cytomegalovirus status with high specificity and sensitivity. The study put 150 or so TCR beta chains on its list as cytomegalovirus-associated.

The V gene is TRBV7-8, the J gene TRBJ2-2; D not resolved. The sample consisted of PBMCs. This TCR came from a woman aged 18-29 years in good health and CMV-seronegative. CDR3: CASSLMSGTGELFF. In DNA, the CDR3 is TGTGCCAGCAGCTTAATGAGTGGCACCGGGGAGCTGTTTTTT.